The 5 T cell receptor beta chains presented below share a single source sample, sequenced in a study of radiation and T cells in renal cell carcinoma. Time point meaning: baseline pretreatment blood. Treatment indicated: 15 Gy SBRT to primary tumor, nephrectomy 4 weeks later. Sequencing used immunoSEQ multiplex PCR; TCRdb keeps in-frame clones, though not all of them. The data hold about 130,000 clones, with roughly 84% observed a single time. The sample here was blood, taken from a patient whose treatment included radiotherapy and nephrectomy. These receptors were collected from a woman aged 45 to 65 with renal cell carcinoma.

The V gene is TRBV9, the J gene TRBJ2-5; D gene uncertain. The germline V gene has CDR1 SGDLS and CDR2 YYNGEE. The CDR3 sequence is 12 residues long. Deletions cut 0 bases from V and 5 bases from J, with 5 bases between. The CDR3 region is CASSVDMETQYF. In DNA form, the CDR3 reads TGTGCCAGCAGCGTAGACATGGAGACCCAGTACTTC.

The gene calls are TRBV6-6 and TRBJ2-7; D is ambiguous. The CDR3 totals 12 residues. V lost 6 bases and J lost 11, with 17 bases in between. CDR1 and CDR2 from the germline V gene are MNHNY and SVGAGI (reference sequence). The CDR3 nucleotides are TGTGCCAGCAGCGATCTAGGGTATGGAGAGTACTTC. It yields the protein CASSDLGYGEYF.

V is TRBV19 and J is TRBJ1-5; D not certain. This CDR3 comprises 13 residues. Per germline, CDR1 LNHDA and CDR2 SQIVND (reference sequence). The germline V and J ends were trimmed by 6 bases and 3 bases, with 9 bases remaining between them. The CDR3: CASSPGHNQPQHF. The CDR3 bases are TGTGCCAGTAGCCCAGGTCACAATCAGCCCCAGCATTTT.

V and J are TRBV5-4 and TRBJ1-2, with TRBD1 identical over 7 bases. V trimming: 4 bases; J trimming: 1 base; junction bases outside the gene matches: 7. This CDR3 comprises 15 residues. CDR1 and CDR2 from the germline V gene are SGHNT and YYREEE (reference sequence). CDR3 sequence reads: CASSQGTEDNYGYTF. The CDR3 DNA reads TGTGCCAGCAGCCAAGGGACAGAAGATAACTATGGCTACACCTTC.

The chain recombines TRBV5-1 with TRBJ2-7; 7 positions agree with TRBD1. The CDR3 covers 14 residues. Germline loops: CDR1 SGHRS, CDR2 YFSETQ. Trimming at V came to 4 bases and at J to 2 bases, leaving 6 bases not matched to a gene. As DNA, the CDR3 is TGCGCCAGCAGCGGATCGACAGGGACCTACGAGCAGTACTTC. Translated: CASSGSTGTYEQYF.